The 9 T cell receptor beta chains listed next were all sequenced from one sample in a study of tumor-infiltrating lymphocytes in primary liver carcinoma. From around 520 ng of total RNA, TCR beta-specific cDNA was reverse-transcribed using a constant-region primer. Modified slightly, ARM-PCR produced TCR beta libraries over three nested multiplex PCR rounds. It was with TRBV1-TRBV30 forward primers and a C-beta reverse primer that the first two PCR rounds were run, at roughly 9 cycles each. In TCRdb, the multiplex PCR reads were re-called with MiXCR into one record per CDR3 protein. Here the sample spans approximately 310,000 distinct CDR3 sequences, roughly 60% being singletons. Blood RNA was derived from unsorted whole blood, and germline DNA was extracted too. The sample consisted of peripheral blood. Receptors originate from a man in his forties with primary liver carcinoma and hepatitis B virus infection.

With regard to this clonotype: This sequence may be a read error, since a much larger clone differs from it by one base. This chain connects TRBV29-1 to TRBJ2-7; 10 positions match TRBD1. V trimming: 6 bases; J trimming: 6 bases; junction bases outside the gene matches: 8. Germline CDR1 reads SQVTM; CDR2 reads ANQGSEA. CDR3 size: 13 residues. This chain's CDR3 is CSVETGGLREQYF. In DNA form, the CDR3 reads TGCAGCGTCGAGACAGGGGGCCTGCGCGAGCAGTACTTC.

The CDR3 DNA reads TGTGCCAGCAGGACGAAAGGCAGGGCGGGAGGCGATACGCAGTATTTT. This gives the protein CASRTKGRAGGDTQYF. The chain joins TRBV6-6 to TRBJ2-3, with 8 bases identical to TRBD2. There are 16 residues in the CDR3. Germline CDR1 and CDR2: MNHNY and SVGAGI (reference sequence). With V trimmed by 6 bases and J by 6 bases, 14 bases remained unmatched.

About this clonotype itself: At one boundary the junction diverges from the germline segment, which might be a read error. This chain links TRBV5-4 with TRBJ2-3; 9 bases line up with TRBD2. CDR1 and CDR2 from the germline V gene are SGHNT and YYREEE (reference sequence). The CDR3 loop spans 14 amino acids. CDR3 DNA sequence: TGTGCCAGCAGCCTGCGGGGGGGAACAAATACGCAATATTTT. Its translation: CASSLRGGTNTQYF.

A note on this clonotype: Just one base apart from a much larger clone, this may be a read error. This chain uses TRBV4-1 with TRBJ1-5; D may be TRBD1 (6 bases). Germline V CDR1 and CDR2: MGHRA, YSYEKL. This CDR3 is 15 amino acids long. The CDR3 reads CASSQGTVSNRPQHF. CDR3 sequence (DNA): TGCGCCAGCAGCCAAGGGACAGTTAGCAATCGGCCCCAGCATTTT.

Details on this clonotype: A much more abundant neighbour one base away suggests this may be a read error. The CDR3 is CASSLGIYEQCF. CDR3 nucleotide sequence: TGTGCCAGCAGTCTCGGGATCTACGAGCAGTGCTTC. The J gene is TRBJ2-7, the V gene TRBV6-2 or TRBV6-3, with a weak D call TRBD2 (5 bases). Per the germline V gene, CDR1 is MNHEY and CDR2 is SVGEGT. The CDR3 consists of 12 residues.

This clonotype was counted ten times or more. The gene calls are TRBV29-1 and TRBJ1-1; D call uncertain. Looked up from germline, CDR1 is SQVTM and CDR2 is ANQGSEA. CDR3 length: 13 residues. V was shortened by 3 bases and J by 1 base, with 9 bases between the two germline ends. CDR3: CSVDVQQNTEAFF. The CDR3 nucleotides are TGCAGCGTTGACGTACAGCAGAACACTGAAGCTTTCTTT.

In regard to this clonotype: At one end the junction does not follow the germline gene, possibly because of a read error. V is TRBV6-1 and J is TRBJ2-1; D remains unclear. Per the germline V gene, CDR1 is MNHNS and CDR2 is SASEGT. This CDR3 contains 12 residues. CDR3 protein: CASSATWNELFF. CDR3 nucleotides: TGTGCCAGCAGTGCCACGTGGAATGAGCTGTTTTTC.

Notes on this clonotype: An end of the junction does not agree with germline; a read error may underlie this. The gene calls are TRBV5-4 and TRBJ2-5, with D perhaps being TRBD1 or TRBD2 (6 bases each). From germline, CDR1 is SGHNT and CDR2 YYREEE (reference sequence). The CDR3 consists of 15 residues. DNA of the CDR3: TGCGCCAGCAGCTTGAACGGGGGCGGCCAAGAGACCCAGTACTTC. Its protein product is CASSLNGGGQETQYF.

With regard to this clonotype: A junction boundary mismatches the germline segment, possibly from a read error. The chain uses TRBV6-1 and TRBJ2-5; tentatively, D is TRBD1 (5 bases). This CDR3 region has 14 residues. Germline V gene sequence: CDR1 MNHNS, CDR2 SASEGT. This CDR3 reads CASSNSRTKETQYF. In DNA form, the CDR3 reads TGTGCCAGCAGTAATTCCAGGACAAAAGAGACCCAGTACTTT.